A selection of T cell receptor beta chains follows, all from one sample in a study of T-cell reconstitution after alpha-beta-depleted transplantation in children. TCRdb reprocessed the PCR reads with MiXCR, giving one entry per CDR3 protein. The sample shows about 190,000 distinct CDR3 sequences, roughly 7.5% of them seen only once. Sequences were derived from PBMCs from the stem cell graft donor, sampled from the stem cell graft. The receptors come from a human donor who donated a stem cell graft to a child with Wiskott-Aldrich syndrome. Each CDR3 is given with its conserved first and last residue. The D gene is left open where the match is weak. Part of the rows lack a size; the others show once, few, many or a class for expanded clones.

abundance | j_gene | v_gene | d_gene | len | CDR3nt | CDR3aa
- | TRBJ1-1 | TRBV18 | TRBD1 | 15 | TGTGCCAGCTCACGTCCGGGACAGGGAGGCACTGAAGCTTTCTTT | CASSRPGQGGTEAFF
many | TRBJ2-7 | TRBV5-1 | - | 13 | TGCGCCAGTACCGGGACGGTATCCTACGAGCAGTACTTC | CASTGTVSYEQYF
- | TRBJ1-4 | TRBV18 | TRBD1 | 15 | TGTGCCAGCTCACCTCCGGGACAGCCGGGGGAAAAACTGTTTTTT | CASSPPGQPGEKLFF
few | TRBJ2-4 | TRBV28 | - | 15 | TGTGCCAGCAGCCCTCACCAGCTAGCCAAAAACATTCAGTACTTC | CASSPHQLAKNIQYF
many | TRBJ1-1 | TRBV12-3/TRBV12-4 | - | 14 | TGTGCCAGCAGTTTAAGAGGGGGAATCACTGAAGCTTTCTTT | CASSLRGGITEAFF
few | TRBJ2-2 | TRBV3-1 | - | 16 | TGTGCCAGCAGCCCTAGGACCCCCGAGGACACCGGGGAGCTGTTTTTT | CASSPRTPEDTGELFF
many | TRBJ1-6 | TRBV5-5 | - | 15 | TGTGCCAGCAGCTCGGGCGTGGTTGCTGGATCACCCCTCCACTTT | CASSSGVVAGSPLHF
many | TRBJ2-7 | TRBV24-1 | - | 11 | TGTGCCACCAGTGATTTCTCCGAGCAGTACTTC | CATSDFSEQYF
- | TRBJ1-5 | TRBV20-1 | - | 15 | TGCAGTGCTAGCCCCCCCAGGGCTGGGGGGCAGCCCCAGCATTTT | CSASPPRAGGQPQHF
many | TRBJ2-3 | TRBV20-1 | TRBD2 | 15 | TGCAGTTCTAGGCCTAGCGGGAGTAGGACAGATACGCAGTATTTT | CSSRPSGSRTDTQYF
- | TRBJ2-5 | TRBV3-1 | - | 13 | TGTGCCAGCAGCGACTCGGTGGGGGAGACCCAGTACTTC | CASSDSVGETQYF
many | TRBJ1-1 | TRBV15 | - | 13 | TGTGCCACCAGCGGGGTTATGAACACTGAAGCTTTCTTT | CATSGVMNTEAFF
few | TRBJ2-3 | TRBV3-1 | - | 16 | TGTGCCAGCAGCCAAGCTCAGGGCAGGAGGACAGATACGCAGTATTTT | CASSQAQGRRTDTQYF
many | TRBJ1-5 | TRBV12-3/TRBV12-4 | - | 14 | TGTGCCAGCAGTCCCCAACGGGGGAATCAGCCCCAGCATTTT | CASSPQRGNQPQHF
many | TRBJ2-1 | TRBV20-1 | TRBD2 | 17 | TGCAGTGCGCACGGACTAGCGGGAGTGTCCCCCTACAATGAGCAGTTCTTC | CSAHGLAGVSPYNEQFF
many | TRBJ2-7 | TRBV5-1 | - | 14 | TGCGCCAGCAGCTTGACAGGGCTTAACTCCGAGCAGTACTTC | CASSLTGLNSEQYF
many | TRBJ1-1 | TRBV29-1 | - | 15 | TGCAGCGTCCCTGGGGCGGGGGCTGGGAACACTGAAGCTTTCTTT | CSVPGAGAGNTEAFF
many | TRBJ2-2 | TRBV4-2 | - | 13 | TGTGCCAGCAGCCAAGATATCACCGGGGAGCTGTTTTTT | CASSQDITGELFF
many | TRBJ2-5 | TRBV7-2 | - | 14 | TGTGCCAGCAGGTCCTGGGGGGAAGGCTTGACCCAGTACTTC | CASRSWGEGLTQYF
- | TRBJ1-2 | TRBV11-2 | - | 13 | TGTGCCATCAGCCCTGGGGGTTACTATGGCTACACCTTC | CAISPGGYYGYTF
many | TRBJ2-3 | TRBV29-1 | TRBD2 | 14 | TGCAGCGTTGGCACTAGCGGGAGGACAGATACGCAGTATTTT | CSVGTSGRTDTQYF
few | TRBJ1-1 | TRBV24-1 | - | 12 | TGTGCCACGATGGGGGGGAACACTGAAGCTTTCTTT | CATMGGNTEAFF
many | TRBJ2-5 | TRBV30 | - | 15 | TGTGCCTGGACCCCAACAGGGAGGCACCAAGAGACCCAGTACTTC | CAWTPTGRHQETQYF
few | TRBJ1-1 | TRBV10-3 | - | 16 | TGTGCCATCAGTGAGTCGGGAGGGGGGCTCGGCACTGAAGCTTTCTTT | CAISESGGGLGTEAFF
many | TRBJ1-2 | TRBV7-9 | - | 14 | TGTGCCAGCGGACTGGTACGGAAAAACTATGGCTACACCTTC | CASGLVRKNYGYTF
many | TRBJ2-7 | TRBV20-1 | TRBD1 | 14 | TGCAGTGCTAGCCCCGGGACAGGTCCCTACGAGCAGTACTTC | CSASPGTGPYEQYF
- | TRBJ2-5 | TRBV7-2 | - | 16 | TGTGCCAGCAGCTTAGCCGGGACCGCGACCGGAGAGACCCAGTACTTC | CASSLAGTATGETQYF
many | TRBJ2-1 | TRBV24-1 | - | 15 | TGTGCCACCAGTGATCTAAGAACGGACGTCGATGAGCAGTTCTTC | CATSDLRTDVDEQFF
few | TRBJ2-2 | TRBV7-2 | - | 14 | TGTGCCAGCTTAGGGGAAGGGTTGGTCGGGGAGCTGTTTTTT | CASLGEGLVGELFF
few | TRBJ2-7 | TRBV5-1 | TRBD1 | 16 | TGCGCCAGCAGCCGGGTGGGGGGACAGGTCTCCTACGAGCAGTACTTC | CASSRVGGQVSYEQYF
many | TRBJ1-5 | TRBV5-5 | TRBD1 | 14 | TGTGCCAGCAGCTTCTTGGCAGGGGGACAGCCCCAGCATTTT | CASSFLAGGQPQHF
many | TRBJ2-4 | TRBV12-3/TRBV12-4 | - | 16 | TGTGCCAGCAGATCTCGGGCTATGAGGGGAAAAAACATTCAGTACTTC | CASRSRAMRGKNIQYF
many | TRBJ2-1 | TRBV6-5 | TRBD2 | 16 | TGTGCCAGCAGTTACTCGACGCGGGGGGGCCGAAATGAGCAGTTCTTC | CASSYSTRGGRNEQFF
many | TRBJ2-5 | TRBV5-5 | - | 13 | TGTGCCAGCGGGGAGGCCGCCTCGGAGACCCAGTACTTC | CASGEAASETQYF
few | TRBJ2-2 | TRBV5-1 | TRBD2 | 15 | TGCGCCAGCAGCTATAGCGGGGTGAACACCGGGGAGCTGTTTTTT | CASSYSGVNTGELFF
many | TRBJ2-7 | TRBV15 | - | 15 | TGTGCCACCAGCATAGCGGCGGGCCCCTACTACGAGCAGTACTTC | CATSIAAGPYYEQYF
many | TRBJ1-1 | TRBV5-1 | TRBD1 | 17 | TGCGCCAGCAGCACGGGACAGGGGGGATGGCTGAACACTGAAGCTTTCTTT | CASSTGQGGWLNTEAFF
- | TRBJ1-5 | TRBV25-1 | - | 16 | TGTGCCAGCAGTGAAAGTGTCGGGGGCCCCAATCAGCCCCAGCATTTT | CASSESVGGPNQPQHF
many | TRBJ1-2 | TRBV5-1 | TRBD1 | 14 | TGCGCCAGCAGCCCGGACAGGCTCAACTATGGCTACACCTTC | CASSPDRLNYGYTF
few | TRBJ2-7 | TRBV12-3/TRBV12-4 | TRBD2 | 17 | TGTGCCAGCAGTCCGAGACTAGCGGGAGAGAGGGTCTACGAGCAGTACTTC | CASSPRLAGERVYEQYF
few | TRBJ2-2 | TRBV7-2 | - | 16 | TGTGCCAGCAGCTTATTGGGCGTAAAGGTCGCCGGGGAGCTGTTTTTT | CASSLLGVKVAGELFF
many | TRBJ2-2 | TRBV12-3/TRBV12-4 | - | 17 | TGTGCCAGCAGACGAGGACAGATATCGCGAGGCACCGGGGAGCTGTTTTTT | CASRRGQISRGTGELFF
many | TRBJ2-3 | TRBV29-1 | - | 13 | TGCAGCGCCCCGGGACCCAGCACAGATACGCAGTATTTT | CSAPGPSTDTQYF
many | TRBJ2-1 | TRBV29-1 | - | 12 | TGCAGCGTGAGGGAAAGGGGCTTTCAGCAGTTCTTC | CSVRERGFQQFF
few | TRBJ1-2 | TRBV20-1 | - | 14 | TGCAGTGCTAGCCCGGGCCAAGGGAACTATGGCTACACCTTC | CSASPGQGNYGYTF
many | TRBJ2-7 | TRBV4-2 | - | 15 | TGTGCCAGCAGCCAAGAGAATGGGCTGACCTACGAGCAGTACTTC | CASSQENGLTYEQYF
- | TRBJ2-7 | TRBV4-3 | - | 13 | TGCGCCAGCAGCCAAGAGCCGCGGACAGAGCAGTACTTC | CASSQEPRTEQYF
- | TRBJ2-7 | TRBV20-1 | TRBD2 | 16 | TGCTGTGCTATGATGGTAGCGGGAGTACGGGCCTACGAGCAGTACTTC | CCAMMVAGVRAYEQYF
many | TRBJ2-4 | TRBV12-3/TRBV12-4 | TRBD2 | 14 | TGTGCCAGCATTCTACTAGCGGGGGAAAACATTCAGTACTTC | CASILLAGENIQYF
- | TRBJ2-2 | TRBV19 | - | 15 | TGTGCCAGTAGTATGGATAGGGCGGGGACCGGGGAGCTGTTTTTT | CASSMDRAGTGELFF
many | TRBJ2-1 | TRBV10-3 | - | 15 | TGTGCCATCAGTGAGTCGGGCACAGAGTACAATGAGCAGTTCTTC | CAISESGTEYNEQFF